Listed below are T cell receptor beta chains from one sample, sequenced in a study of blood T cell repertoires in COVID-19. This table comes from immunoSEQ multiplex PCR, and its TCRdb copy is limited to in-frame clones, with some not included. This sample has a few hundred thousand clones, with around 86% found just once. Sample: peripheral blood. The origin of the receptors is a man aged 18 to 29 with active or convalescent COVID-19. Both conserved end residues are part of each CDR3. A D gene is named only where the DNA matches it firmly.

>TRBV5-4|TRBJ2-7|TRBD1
CASSLTTGGANEQYF
TGTGCCAGCAGCTTGACGACAGGGGGCGCGAACGAGCAGTACTTC
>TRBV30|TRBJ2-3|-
CAWSLHGQTNTDTQYF
TGTGCCTGGAGTCTACATGGACAGACAAACACAGATACGCAGTATTTT
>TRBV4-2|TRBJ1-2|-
CASSQGAENYGYTF
TGTGCCAGCAGCCAAGGGGCAGAGAACTATGGCTACACCTTC
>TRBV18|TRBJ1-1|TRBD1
CASFWTGTMNTEAFF
TGTGCCAGCTTTTGGACAGGGACGATGAACACTGAAGCTTTCTTT
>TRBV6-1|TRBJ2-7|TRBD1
CASSDLDRAYEQYF
TGTGCCAGCAGTGATTTGGACAGGGCCTACGAGCAGTACTTC
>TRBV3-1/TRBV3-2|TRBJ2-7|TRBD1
CASSQVLRRTGRPYEQYF
TGTGCCAGCAGCCAAGTCTTGCGTCGGACAGGGCGTCCCTACGAGCAGTACTTC
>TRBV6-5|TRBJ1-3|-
CASSYSSSGNTIYF
TGTGCCAGCAGTTACTCGAGTAGTGGAAACACCATATATTTT
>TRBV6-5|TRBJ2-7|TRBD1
CASRIQGEAPYEQYF
TGTGCCAGCAGAATCCAGGGGGAAGCGCCCTACGAGCAGTACTTC
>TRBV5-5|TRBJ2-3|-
CASSPFLRGEGTDTQYF
TGTGCCAGCAGCCCCTTCCTTAGGGGCGAGGGCACAGATACGCAGTATTTT
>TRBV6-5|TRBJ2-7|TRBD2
CASSFGLAGAGEQYF
TGTGCCAGCAGTTTCGGACTAGCGGGAGCCGGCGAGCAGTACTTC
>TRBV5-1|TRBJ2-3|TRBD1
CASSPGTGVETDTQYF
TGCGCCAGCAGCCCGGGGACAGGGGTAGAGACAGATACGCAGTATTTT
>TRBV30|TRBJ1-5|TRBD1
CAWSGQGSSQPQHF
TGTGCCTGGAGCGGACAGGGGAGTAGTCAGCCCCAGCATTTT
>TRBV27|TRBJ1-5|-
CASRRGDQPQHF
TGTGCCAGCAGAAGGGGTGATCAGCCCCAGCATTTT
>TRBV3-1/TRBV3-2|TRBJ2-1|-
CASSRTVATYNEQFF
TGTGCCAGCAGTAGGACAGTTGCGACCTACAATGAGCAGTTCTTC
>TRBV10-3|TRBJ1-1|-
CAIREPDSKAFF
TGTGCCATCAGGGAACCCGACAGTAAAGCTTTCTTT